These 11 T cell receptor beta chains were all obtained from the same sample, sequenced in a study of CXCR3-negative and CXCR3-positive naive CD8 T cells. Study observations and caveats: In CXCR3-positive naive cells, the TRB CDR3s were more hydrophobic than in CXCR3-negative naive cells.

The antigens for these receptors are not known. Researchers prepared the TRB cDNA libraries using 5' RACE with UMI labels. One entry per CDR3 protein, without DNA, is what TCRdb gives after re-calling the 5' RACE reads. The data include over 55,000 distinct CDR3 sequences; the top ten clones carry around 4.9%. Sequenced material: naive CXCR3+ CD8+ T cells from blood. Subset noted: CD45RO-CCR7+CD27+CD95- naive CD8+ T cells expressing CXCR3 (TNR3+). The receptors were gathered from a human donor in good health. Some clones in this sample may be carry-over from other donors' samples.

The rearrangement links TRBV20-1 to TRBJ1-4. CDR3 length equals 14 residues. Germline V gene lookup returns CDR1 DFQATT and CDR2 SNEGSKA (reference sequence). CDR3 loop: CSAYGRTINEKLFF.

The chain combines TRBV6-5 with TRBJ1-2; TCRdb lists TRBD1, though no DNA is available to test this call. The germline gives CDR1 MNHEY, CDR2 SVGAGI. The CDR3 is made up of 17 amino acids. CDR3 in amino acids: CASSYSSGGPSMEGYTF.

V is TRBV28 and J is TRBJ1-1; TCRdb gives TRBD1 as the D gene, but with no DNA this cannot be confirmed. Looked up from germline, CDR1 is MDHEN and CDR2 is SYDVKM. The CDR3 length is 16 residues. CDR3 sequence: CASSFRDRGLNTEAFF.

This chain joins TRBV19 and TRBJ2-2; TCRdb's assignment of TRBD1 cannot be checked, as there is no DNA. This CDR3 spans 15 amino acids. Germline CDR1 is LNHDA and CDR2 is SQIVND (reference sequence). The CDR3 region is CASRRDWENTGELFF.

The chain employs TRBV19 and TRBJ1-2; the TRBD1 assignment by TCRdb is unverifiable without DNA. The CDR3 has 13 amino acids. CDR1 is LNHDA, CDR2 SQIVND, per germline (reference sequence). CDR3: CASAGQEIYGYTF.

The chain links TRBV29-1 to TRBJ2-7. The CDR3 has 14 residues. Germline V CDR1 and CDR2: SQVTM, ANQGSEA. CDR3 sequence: CSVEDDIRPYEQYF.

This CDR3 reads CASGPLGPEQYF. The chain joins TRBV7-8 to TRBJ2-7; absent DNA, TCRdb's TRBD2 call cannot be checked. From germline, CDR1 is SGHVS and CDR2 FQNEAQ. CDR3 length: 12 residues.

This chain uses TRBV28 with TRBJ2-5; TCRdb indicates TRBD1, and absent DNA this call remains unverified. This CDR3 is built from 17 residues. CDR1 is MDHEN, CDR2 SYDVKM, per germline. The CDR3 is CASSLSDRAPGQETQYF.

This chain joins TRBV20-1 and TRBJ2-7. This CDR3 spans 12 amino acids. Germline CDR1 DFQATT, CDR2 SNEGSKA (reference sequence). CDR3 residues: CSAREDSSEQYF.

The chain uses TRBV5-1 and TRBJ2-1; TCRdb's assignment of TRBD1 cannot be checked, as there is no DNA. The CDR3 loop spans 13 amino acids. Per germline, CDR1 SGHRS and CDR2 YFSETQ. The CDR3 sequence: CASSLLGVDEQFF.

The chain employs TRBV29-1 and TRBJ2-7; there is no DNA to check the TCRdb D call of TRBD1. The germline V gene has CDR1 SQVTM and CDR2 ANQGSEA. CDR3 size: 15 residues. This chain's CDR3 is CSARETGLSSYEQYF.